This TCR beta chain was recovered during a study of tumor-infiltrating lymphocytes in primary liver carcinoma. On the study more broadly: Surgery removed the patients' primary liver carcinoma.

Regarding the study as a whole: Tumor specimens were characterized by a significantly higher top-250-clone fraction than blood (p = 0.039). Paired tumor-adjacent and tumor-blood samples overlapped less than tumor region pairs did.

Remarks on this clonotype: Its target is unknown.

The germline CDR1 and CDR2 sequences are SQVTM and ANQGSEA. CDR3 length equals 14 residues. From roughly 500 ng total RNA, TCR beta cDNA was generated with a primer in the constant region. ARM-PCR was slightly modified, and three nested multiplex PCR rounds with it gave rise to the TCR beta libraries. Amplification in the first two PCR rounds was performed using TRBV1-TRBV30 forward primers and a C-beta reverse primer for approximately 10 cycles each. TCRdb analysed the multiplex PCR reads with MiXCR anew, one entry per CDR3 protein. The repertoire consists of 300,000 to 400,000 distinct CDR3 sequences, with roughly two thirds occurring once and the leading ten covering 5% to 6.5%. It was unsorted whole blood that yielded blood RNA, and germline DNA was also extracted. There were only treatment-naive patients, all with chronic HBV infection.

This chain links TRBV29-1 with TRBJ2-1, with D possibly TRBD2 on 7 matching bases. Sequencing used peripheral blood. The clonotype originates from a man aged 35 to 55 with primary liver carcinoma and hepatitis B virus infection. CDR3 sequence: CCVEGGEGFNEQFF. In DNA, the CDR3 is TGCTGTGTTGAAGGGGGGGAGGGTTTCAATGAGCAGTTCTTC.